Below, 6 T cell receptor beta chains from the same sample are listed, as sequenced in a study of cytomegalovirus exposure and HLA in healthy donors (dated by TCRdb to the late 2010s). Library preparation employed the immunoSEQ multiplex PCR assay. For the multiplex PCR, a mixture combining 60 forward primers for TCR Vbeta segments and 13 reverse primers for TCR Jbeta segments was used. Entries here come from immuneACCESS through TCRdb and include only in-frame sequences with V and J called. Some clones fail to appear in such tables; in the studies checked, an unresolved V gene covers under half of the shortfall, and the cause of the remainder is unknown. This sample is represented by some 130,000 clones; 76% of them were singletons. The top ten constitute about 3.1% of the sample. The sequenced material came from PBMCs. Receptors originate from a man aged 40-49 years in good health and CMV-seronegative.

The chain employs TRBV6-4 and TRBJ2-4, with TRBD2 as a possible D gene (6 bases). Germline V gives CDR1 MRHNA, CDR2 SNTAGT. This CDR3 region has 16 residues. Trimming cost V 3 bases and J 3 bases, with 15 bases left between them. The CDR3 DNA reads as TGTGCCAGCAGTGAATTCGGGGGTGCCGGCAAAAACATTCAGTACTTC. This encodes CASSEFGGAGKNIQYF.

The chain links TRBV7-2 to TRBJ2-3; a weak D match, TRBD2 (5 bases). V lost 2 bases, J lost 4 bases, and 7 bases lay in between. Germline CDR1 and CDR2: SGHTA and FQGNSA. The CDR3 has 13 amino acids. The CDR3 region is CASSLLGADTQYF. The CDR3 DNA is TGTGCCAGCAGCTTATTGGGAGCAGATACGCAGTATTTT.

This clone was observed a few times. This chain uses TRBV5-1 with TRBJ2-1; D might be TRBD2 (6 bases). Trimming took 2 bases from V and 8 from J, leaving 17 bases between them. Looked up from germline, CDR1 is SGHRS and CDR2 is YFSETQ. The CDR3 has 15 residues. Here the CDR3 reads CASSLPKTSDDEQFF. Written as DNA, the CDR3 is TGCGCCAGCAGCTTACCCAAGACTAGTGACGATGAGCAGTTCTTC. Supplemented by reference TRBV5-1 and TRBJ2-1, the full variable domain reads KAGVTQTPRYLIKTRGQQVTLSCSPISGHRSVSWYQQTPGQGLQFLFEYFSETQRNKGNFPGRFSGRQFSNSRSEMNVSTLELGDSALYLCASSLPKTSDDEQFFGPGTRLTVL.

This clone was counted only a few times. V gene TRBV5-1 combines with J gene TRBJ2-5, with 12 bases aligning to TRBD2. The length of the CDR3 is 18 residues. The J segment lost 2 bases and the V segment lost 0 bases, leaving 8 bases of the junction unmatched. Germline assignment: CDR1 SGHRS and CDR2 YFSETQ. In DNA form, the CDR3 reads TGCGCCAGCAGCTTGGGTCCTAGCGGGGGGGCCTTGCAAGAGACCCAGTACTTC. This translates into CASSLGPSGGALQETQYF.

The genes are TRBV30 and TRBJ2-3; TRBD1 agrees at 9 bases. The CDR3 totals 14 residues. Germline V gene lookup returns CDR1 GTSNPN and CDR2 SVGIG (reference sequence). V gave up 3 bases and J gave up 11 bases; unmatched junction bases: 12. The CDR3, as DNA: TGTGCCTGGAGAGATGACAGGGGGACATCCGTGCAGTATTTT. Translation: CAWRDDRGTSVQYF.

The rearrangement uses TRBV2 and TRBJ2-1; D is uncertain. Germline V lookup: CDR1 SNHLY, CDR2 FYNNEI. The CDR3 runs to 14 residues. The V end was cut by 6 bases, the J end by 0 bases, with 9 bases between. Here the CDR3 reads CASSTTSSYNEQFF. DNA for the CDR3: TGTGCCAGCAGCACCACGAGCTCCTACAATGAGCAGTTCTTC.